Below are 17 T cell receptor beta chains sequenced from a single sample in a study of cytomegalovirus exposure and HLA in healthy donors. PCR primers comprised 60 Vbeta and 13 Jbeta primers. The method was immunoSEQ multiplex PCR; TCRdb's version includes in-frame clones alone and lacks a portion of them. The sample has about 220,000 clones, 60% to 80% seen once. Sequencing input: PBMCs. The receptors come from a male donor in good health and CMV-seronegative.

This chain connects TRBV30 to TRBJ2-3; the D gene is possibly TRBD2 (5 bases). Germline V gives CDR1 GTSNPN, CDR2 SVGIG (reference sequence). Trimming shortened V by 3 bases and J by 5 bases, and 15 bases separated the two germline ends. The CDR3 has 14 residues. The CDR3 DNA is TGTGCCTGGAGGAGGGTAGTAGGGTTAGATACGCAGTATTTT. Protein: CAWRRVVGLDTQYF.

This chain uses TRBV4-2 with TRBJ1-3; D ambiguous. The V gene lost 1 base and the J gene lost 9 bases, with 16 bases spanning the gap. The CDR3 runs to 15 residues. Germline CDR1 and CDR2: LGHNA and YNFKEQ. The CDR3 DNA follows: TGTGCCAGCAGCCAAGCCCCAACGGAGCCGGTCACCATATATTTT. Residues: CASSQAPTEPVTIYF.

The chain recombines TRBV18 with TRBJ1-4; TRBD1 agrees at 9 bases. Germline V gives CDR1 KGHSH, CDR2 LQKENI. With 3 bases clipped from V and 8 bases from J, the junction kept 4 bases outside the gene matches. CDR3 length equals 14 residues. The CDR3 nucleotides are TGTGCCAGCTCACCGGGACAGGGTTGGGAAAAACTGTTTTTT. It translates to CASSPGQGWEKLFF.

The chain couples TRBV9 to TRBJ1-5, with D possibly TRBD1 on 5 matching bases. Germline V gene lookup returns CDR1 SGDLS and CDR2 YYNGEE. V gave up 6 bases and J gave up 1 base, with 11 bases separating them. This CDR3 is built from 14 residues. The CDR3: CASTKGQSNQPQHF. The CDR3 DNA is TGTGCCAGCACCAAGGGGCAAAGCAATCAGCCCCAGCATTTT. Full variable domain (outside the CDR3, taken from reference TRBV9 and TRBJ1-5): DSGVTQTPKHLITATGQRVTLRCSPRSGDLSVYWYQQSLDQGLQFLIQYYNGEERAKGNILERFSAQQFPDLHSELNLSSLELGDSALYFCASTKGQSNQPQHFGDGTRLSIL.

This sequence joins TRBV19 and TRBJ1-1; D remains ambiguous. Looked up from germline, CDR1 is LNHDA and CDR2 is SQIVND (reference sequence). This CDR3 is 15 amino acids long. Between the trimmed V and J ends, which lost 1 base and 0 bases, there was a span of 9 bases. DNA for the CDR3: TGTGCCAGTAGTATAGGCAACTACATGAACACTGAAGCTTTCTTT. This encodes CASSIGNYMNTEAFF.

The rearrangement links TRBV5-1 to TRBJ2-3; D gene ambiguous. This CDR3 spans 15 amino acids. Trimming removed 5 bases at V and 2 bases at J, with 15 bases between. Germline CDR1 is SGHRS and CDR2 is YFSETQ. Here the CDR3 DNA reads TGCGCCAGCAGGGTGGCGCAGGTGACCACAGATACGCAGTATTTT. Protein: CASRVAQVTTDTQYF.

The chain is built from TRBV6-1 and TRBJ2-7; TRBD1 might be the D (6 bases). The CDR3 runs to 11 residues. The V and J ends lost 7 bases and 4 bases respectively, with 8 bases between them. CDR1 MNHNS and CDR2 SASEGT come from the germline V gene. The CDR3 reads CASNTGYEQYF. CDR3 sequence (DNA): TGTGCCAGCAATACAGGGTACGAGCAGTACTTC.

The chain joins TRBV9 to TRBJ2-7; 10 bases map to TRBD1. With 0 bases clipped from V and 4 bases from J, the junction kept 4 bases outside the gene matches. Germline V CDR1 and CDR2: SGDLS, YYNGEE. The CDR3 consists of 15 residues. CDR3 nucleotide sequence: TGTGCCAGCAGCGTAGGACAGGGGGCTACTTACGAGCAGTACTTC. Its protein is CASSVGQGATYEQYF.

The V gene is TRBV14, the J gene TRBJ2-1, with 8 positions matching TRBD2. With 4 bases clipped from V and 10 bases from J, the junction kept 12 bases outside the gene matches. The germline gives CDR1 SGHDN, CDR2 FVKESK. The CDR3 runs to 15 residues. The CDR3 reads CASSPGGRGPAEQFF. Written as DNA, the CDR3 is TGTGCCAGCAGCCCGGGAGGGCGGGGGCCCGCGGAGCAGTTCTTC.

This chain joins TRBV7-9 and TRBJ2-7; the match to TRBD1 covers 10 bases. The germline gives CDR1 SEHNR, CDR2 FQNEAQ (reference sequence). This CDR3 spans 16 amino acids. V gave up 5 bases and J gave up 3 bases; unmatched junction bases: 10. Written as DNA, the CDR3 is TGTGCCAGCAGCACCCGGACAGGGGGGCGATACTACGAGCAGTACTTC. This translates into CASSTRTGGRYYEQYF.

This chain uses TRBV7-9 with TRBJ2-2; the D gene is possibly TRBD2 (6 bases). CDR1 and CDR2 from the germline V gene are SEHNR and FQNEAQ (reference sequence). V was pared by 4 bases and J by 6 bases, with 24 bases between. The CDR3 totals 18 residues. CDR3 bases: TGTGCCAGCAGCTCAACCCACCCCCCACACTCGGGGGCCGGGGAGCTGTTTTTT. Translating gives CASSSTHPPHSGAGELFF.

This rearrangement joins TRBV11-2 to TRBJ1-4; perhaps TRBD1 as D (5 bases). V was shortened by 5 bases and J by 5 bases, with 18 bases between the two germline ends. The germline CDR1 and CDR2 sequences are SGHAT and FQNNGV. This CDR3 has 16 residues. CDR3 nucleotides: TGTGCCAGCAGCACTAGCCCGGCCAGGGCCAATGAAAAACTGTTTTTT. Translated, it gives CASSTSPARANEKLFF.

This rearrangement joins TRBV19 to TRBJ1-4; no reliable D call. Germline-derived CDR1 and CDR2 are LNHDA and SQIVND (reference sequence). This CDR3 has 16 residues. Deletions cut 6 bases from V and 8 bases from J, with 22 bases between. The CDR3 region is CASSPRRVNRGEKLFF. In nucleotides, the CDR3 is TGTGCCAGTAGCCCCAGGCGAGTCAACCGGGGAGAAAAACTGTTTTTT.

The chain links TRBV7-2 to TRBJ1-4, with 8 bases matching TRBD1. V lost 5 bases, J lost 8 bases, and 10 bases stayed unmatched. The CDR3 sequence is 15 residues long. Germline V lookup: CDR1 SGHTA, CDR2 FQGNSA. CDR3 DNA: TGTGCCAGCAGCACAAACAGGGGGGCGCAAGAAAAACTGTTTTTT. It encodes CASSTNRGAQEKLFF.

The chain is built from TRBV19 and TRBJ2-2; D possibly corresponds to TRBD2 (6 bases). Looked up from germline, CDR1 is LNHDA and CDR2 is SQIVND (reference sequence). This CDR3 region has 15 residues. V was trimmed by 5 bases and J by 0 bases, leaving 10 bases between them. CDR3 sequence reads: CASSSGATNTGELFF. The CDR3, as DNA: TGTGCCAGTAGTTCGGGAGCGACGAACACCGGGGAGCTGTTTTTT.

J is TRBJ1-1 and V is TRBV25-1, with D hard to call. The germline V and J ends were trimmed by 7 bases and 1 base, with 16 bases remaining between them. The CDR3 is made up of 15 amino acids. Germline CDR1 and CDR2: MGHDK and SYGVNS. This CDR3 is CASTQISSGNTEAFF. The CDR3 bases are TGTGCCAGCACCCAAATCTCGTCAGGGAACACTGAAGCTTTCTTT.

This clone was seen just once. The gene calls are TRBV18 and TRBJ2-7, with TRBD2 matching over 8 bases. Germline assignment: CDR1 KGHSH and CDR2 LQKENI. With V trimmed by 3 bases and J by 2 bases, 3 bases remained unmatched. The CDR3 runs 14 residues. The CDR3 nucleotides are TGTGCCAGCTCACCTCGGGGGGGAACCTACGAGCAGTACTTC. This translates into CASSPRGGTYEQYF.